The text below deals with one T cell receptor (beta chain). These data come from a study of blood T cell repertoires in COVID-19. The assay was immunoSEQ multiplex PCR, and TCRdb's table has in-frame clones only and misses some. This table holds around 390,000 clones, about 86% found once. This TCR was sampled from a woman aged 45-65 years who had recovered from COVID-19. The specimen was PBMCs or T cells enriched from blood (not recorded which).

CDR3 protein: CATSSTGSYEQYF. CDR3 coding DNA: TGTGCCACCAGCTCGACAGGTTCCTACGAGCAGTACTTC. The rearrangement joins TRBV15 to TRBJ2-7; the D gene is possibly TRBD1 (6 bases). V was shortened by 5 bases and J by 1 base, with 9 bases between the two germline ends. In germline, CDR1 is LNHNV, CDR2 YYDKDF (reference sequence). This CDR3 has 13 residues.